This is a list of T cell receptor beta chains from one sample in a study of T cell responses to AZD1222 COVID-19 vaccine. Using immunoSEQ multiplex PCR, the repertoire was profiled, and TCRdb retains in-frame clones only, with some absent. The data show some 130,000 clones, over 75% seen once. The material was peripheral blood, obtained 28 days after the second AZD1222 dose. The receptors originated from an adult who received the AZD1222 COVID-19 vaccine. Both conserved end residues are part of each CDR3. D genes are given only for firm matches. Clone size is stated in some rows and not others, as once, few, many or a class when expanded.

clone size	V gene	D gene	J gene	CDR3 DNA	CDR3 protein
-	TRBV6-2/TRBV6-3	-	TRBJ2-3	TGTGCCAGCAGTTTCGCCACAGATACGCAGTATTTT	CASSFATDTQYF
-	TRBV10-1	-	TRBJ2-3	TGCGCCAGCAGCAAACAGGGTCTGGGCACAGATACGCAGTATTTT	CASSKQGLGTDTQYF
-	TRBV2	TRBD1	TRBJ1-2	TGTGCCAGCAGCGGACAGGGGTCGGATGGCTACACCTTC	CASSGQGSDGYTF
-	TRBV6-1	TRBD2	TRBJ2-7	TGTGCCAGCAGTGAAATCCGGCTAGCGGGATCCTACGAGCAGTACTTC	CASSEIRLAGSYEQYF
-	TRBV6-5	-	TRBJ1-3	TGTGCCAGCAAGTCCTTCGCGGGAAACACCATATATTTT	CASKSFAGNTIYF
-	TRBV10-2	TRBD1	TRBJ1-1	TGCGCCAGCAGTAGACAGGGAATGAACACTGAAGCTTTCTTT	CASSRQGMNTEAFF
-	TRBV5-4	TRBD2	TRBJ2-3	TGTGCCAGCAGCCCAATTGGAGCGGGGGGTAGAGATACGCAGTATTTT	CASSPIGAGGRDTQYF
-	TRBV28	-	TRBJ2-7	TGTGCCAGCAGTTTATGGATTCCCCCTGGGACATACGAGCAGTACTTC	CASSLWIPPGTYEQYF
-	TRBV12-5	TRBD1	TRBJ1-5	TGTGCTAGTGCCCCGGGACAGGGGTATCAGCCCCAGCATTTT	CASAPGQGYQPQHF
-	TRBV3-1/TRBV3-2	TRBD2	TRBJ2-3	TGTGCCAGCAGCCAATCCCTAGGGACTAGCGGCACAGATACGCAGTATTTT	CASSQSLGTSGTDTQYF
-	TRBV19	TRBD1	TRBJ1-2	TGTGCCTCCCGAGGACAGGGCCCCTATGGCTACACCTTC	CASRGQGPYGYTF
-	TRBV6-5	TRBD1	TRBJ1-2	TGTGCCAGCCAAATCGCGACAGGGCCAAACTATGGCTACACCTTC	CASQIATGPNYGYTF
-	TRBV25-1	-	TRBJ1-2	TGTGCCAGCAGTGAACAGGGATTCGTGGATGGCTACACCTTC	CASSEQGFVDGYTF
-	TRBV10-1	TRBD1	TRBJ2-3	TGCGCCAGCAGTGAACAGGGGATTGATACGCAGTATTTT	CASSEQGIDTQYF
-	TRBV5-5	TRBD1	TRBJ1-4	TGTGCCAGCAGCCATACAGGGGAGGCTAATGAAAAACTGTTTTTT	CASSHTGEANEKLFF
-	TRBV7-8	TRBD1	TRBJ1-1	TGTGCCAGCAGCACCCAGGGGGACACTGAAGCTTTCTTT	CASSTQGDTEAFF
-	TRBV19	TRBD1	TRBJ1-5	TGTGCCAGTAGTATGAACAGGGGGCTCCAGCATTTT	CASSMNRGLQHF
few	TRBV7-2	TRBD1	TRBJ2-5	TGTGCCAGCAGCGAACAGGGGTTGGGGGAGACCCAGTACTTC	CASSEQGLGETQYF
-	TRBV6-2/TRBV6-3	TRBD2	TRBJ2-7	TGTGCCAGCAGTTACCCCCGGACTAGCGGGAGCGAGCAGTACTTC	CASSYPRTSGSEQYF
-	TRBV13	-	TRBJ1-1	TGTGCCAGCAGCTCCCACACTGAAGCTTTCTTT	CASSSHTEAFF
-	TRBV25-1	TRBD1	TRBJ1-1	TGTGCCAGCAGTAATACAGGGGAGCGAGCTTTCTTT	CASSNTGERAFF
-	TRBV6-5	TRBD1	TRBJ1-4	TGTGCCAGCAGTTCGGGACAGCAAAATGAAAAACTGTTTTTT	CASSSGQQNEKLFF
-	TRBV18	TRBD1	TRBJ2-4	TGTGCCAGCTCACCCCTACAGGGGGCGGAGGAGGGCATTCAGTACTTC	CASSPLQGAEEGIQYF
-	TRBV19	TRBD1	TRBJ2-5	TGTGCCAGTAGTATTTACCTCCAGGGGGCGGGGGAGACCCAGTACTTC	CASSIYLQGAGETQYF
-	TRBV6-2/TRBV6-3	-	TRBJ1-2	TGTGCCAGCAGTCTCTTACAGGCAGCCCTGGGAGGCTACACCTTC	CASSLLQAALGGYTF
few	TRBV5-1	TRBD1	TRBJ1-2	TGCGCCAGCAGCACCGGACAGGACTATGGCTACACCTTC	CASSTGQDYGYTF
-	TRBV6-5	TRBD2	TRBJ2-1	TGTGCCAGCGCGGAGCGGGGGGCCTACAATGAGCAGTTCTTC	CASAERGAYNEQFF